This T cell receptor beta chain is drawn from a study of T cell repertoires in cytomegalovirus infection. Background on the study: The authors relied on CMV epitopes, both recently identified HLA-C-restricted and well-studied HLA-B-restricted. A matching HLA type, together with CMV infection, was signaled by public TCR beta signatures. Notes on the study in general: It was HLA-C-restricted CMV-specific TCR beta clonotypes that dominated the response ex vivo. Public TCR beta family frequency separated CMV-and-HLA carriers, including in an independent cohort.

As regards this clonotype: Its antigen is not known.

Germline assignment: CDR1 MNHEY and CDR2 SVGAGI. CDR3 size: 15 residues. V was clipped by 5 bases and J by 0 bases, with 10 bases between them. MiXCR, applied by TCRdb to the reads, yields one record per CDR3 protein. The table records 570,000 or so distinct CDR3 sequences, over 35% of them present only once. The sample consisted of cultured PBMCs, taken from culture after CMV antigen stimulation. The receptor comes from a human donor in good health (CMV status not recorded). Some clones in this sample may be carry-over from other donors' samples. The J gene is TRBJ1-4, the V gene TRBV6-5, with D perhaps TRBD1 (5 bases). CDR3 region: CASSPAGATNEKLFF. The DNA of the CDR3 is TGTGCCAGCAGTCCCGCGGGGGCAACTAATGAAAAACTGTTTTTT.